One and the same sample provided the 27 T cell receptor beta chains below, sequenced in a study of beta chain features in type 1 diabetes. Sequencing targeted expressed TCRB transcripts, as all isolated RNA had been reverse transcribed. Libraries were prepared by immunoSEQ multiplex PCR; TCRdb keeps only in-frame clonotypes and omits some of them. The table includes more than 300,000 clones, around 12% detected once. Sequenced sample: naive CD4+ T cells from blood. Every receptor here comes from a man aged 18-30 years in good health.

The chain is built from TRBV28 and TRBJ1-5; unclear D gene. V was shortened by 3 bases and J by 2 bases, with 8 bases between the two germline ends. CDR1 and CDR2 from the germline V gene are MDHEN and SYDVKM. The CDR3 extends over 14 amino acids. The CDR3 here is CASSFGSGNQPQHF. The DNA for the CDR3 is TGTGCCAGCAGTTTCGGTTCGGGCAATCAGCCCCAGCATTTT.

This sequence joins TRBV18 and TRBJ1-3; no clear D gene. Looked up from germline, CDR1 is KGHSH and CDR2 is LQKENI. The CDR3 covers 14 residues. Trimming removed 3 bases at V and 2 bases at J, with 8 bases between. The CDR3 region is CASSPMRTGNTIYF. The CDR3 DNA sequence: TGTGCCAGCTCACCGATGCGTACTGGAAACACCATATATTTT.

The chain carries TRBV7-6 and TRBJ2-2, with 10 bases aligning to TRBD2. V lost 5 bases and J lost 5; bases outside the gene matches: 5. The CDR3 length is 15 residues. Germline V CDR1 and CDR2: SGHVS, FNYEAQ. In nucleotides, the CDR3 is TGTGCCAGCAGCACGGGACTAGCGAGGACCGGGGAGCTGTTTTTT. It is translated as CASSTGLARTGELFF.

The J gene is TRBJ1-1, the V gene TRBV14, with D unresolved. The germline V gene has CDR1 SGHDN and CDR2 FVKESK. The V end was cut by 3 bases, the J end by 7 bases, with 9 bases between. The CDR3 extends over 12 amino acids. The CDR3 here is CASSHPRSEAFF. The CDR3, as DNA: TGTGCCAGCAGCCATCCTCGGAGTGAAGCTTTCTTT.

This clone turned up a few times. This chain links TRBV20-1 with TRBJ1-1; D is perhaps TRBD1 (5 bases). Germline V gene data show CDR1 as DFQATT and CDR2 as SNEGSKA (reference sequence). The CDR3 covers 11 residues. V was pared by 7 bases and J by 3 bases, with 9 bases between. CDR3 sequence (DNA): TGCAGTGTCCCGGGGGACACTGAAGCTTTCTTT. Amino acids: CSVPGDTEAFF.

This chain connects TRBV5-6 to TRBJ2-5; D might be TRBD2 (6 bases). The CDR3 consists of 15 residues. In germline, CDR1 is SGHDT, CDR2 YYEEEE. V dropped 3 bases and J dropped 0 bases, with 12 bases sitting between them. The CDR3: CASSSLALNQETQYF. CDR3 coding DNA: TGTGCCAGCAGCTCGCTAGCGTTAAACCAAGAGACCCAGTACTTC.

This clone was seen a handful of times. V gene TRBV5-5 combines with J gene TRBJ2-1; D call uncertain. V gave up 1 base and J gave up 8 bases, with 7 bases separating them. Germline assignment: CDR1 SGHKS and CDR2 YYEKEE (reference sequence). The CDR3 is made up of 12 amino acids. In DNA, the CDR3 is TGTGCCAGCAGCTTGCCCTCGGATGAGCAGTTCTTC. Encoded protein: CASSLPSDEQFF.

This clone has just a few counts. This rearrangement joins TRBV9 to TRBJ1-1, with 12 nucleotides matching TRBD1. Trimming removed 5 bases from V and 1 base from J; junction bases left unmatched: 12. The CDR3 loop spans 18 amino acids. Germline values: CDR1 SGDLS, CDR2 YYNGEE. CDR3 region: CASSTGRDRGRENTEAFF. The CDR3 DNA follows: TGTGCCAGCAGTACCGGGAGGGACAGGGGGCGCGAGAACACTGAAGCTTTCTTT.

This clone was counted a few times. The chain couples TRBV18 to TRBJ2-3, with 10 bases matching TRBD2. V was clipped by 3 bases and J by 6 bases; unmatched bases: 9. This CDR3 is 16 amino acids long. The germline V gene encodes CDR1 KGHSH and CDR2 LQKENI. The CDR3 DNA follows: TGTGCCAGCTCACCGTTGTATCTAGCGGGAGCCGATACGCAGTATTTT. This sequence encodes CASSPLYLAGADTQYF.

The CDR3 nucleotides are TGTGCCAGCAGCTTAGGGCTAGCGGGGCTGGGTGAGCAGTACTTC. Amino acids: CASSLGLAGLGEQYF. J is TRBJ2-7 and V is TRBV13; 9 nucleotides line up with TRBD2. V was clipped by 0 bases and J by 7 bases; unmatched bases: 7. CDR3 length: 15 residues. CDR1 and CDR2 (germline): PRHDT, FYEKMQ (reference sequence).

This clone was found many times. The CDR3 DNA sequence: TGTGCCTGGAGGATAGGACAGGGGGATTCACCCCTCCACTTT. It translates to CAWRIGQGDSPLHF. The chain joins TRBV30 to TRBJ1-6; TRBD1 matches at 10 bases. The germline gives CDR1 GTSNPN, CDR2 SVGIG (reference sequence). The CDR3 has 14 amino acids. V gave up 3 bases and J gave up 8 bases; unmatched junction bases: 4.

The genes are TRBV30 and TRBJ2-7; 7 bases fit TRBD1. This CDR3 has 13 amino acids. From germline, CDR1 is GTSNPN and CDR2 SVGIG (reference sequence). V lost 2 bases to trimming and J lost 5 bases; unmatched junction nucleotides: 6. CDR3 sequence: CAWSQGVGDEQYF. CDR3 coding DNA: TGTGCCTGGAGTCAGGGGGTAGGCGACGAGCAGTACTTC.

Written as DNA, the CDR3 is TGTGCCAGCAGCATACATTTGAACACTGAAGCTTTCTTT. This translates into CASSIHLNTEAFF. V and J are TRBV7-9 and TRBJ1-1; no definite D call. This CDR3 has 13 residues. Germline-derived CDR1 and CDR2 are SEHNR and FQNEAQ (reference sequence). Trimming took off 5 bases at V and 0 bases at J, with 7 bases between the two ends.

This clone was seen a handful of times. This chain links TRBV29-1 with TRBJ1-6, with 7 bases that match TRBD1. Germline trimming cut 4 bases from V and 9 bases from J; bases unmatched to any gene: 6. Germline V gene sequence: CDR1 SQVTM, CDR2 ANQGSEA. This CDR3 has 13 residues. The CDR3 is CSVGDRDCSPLHF. The CDR3 nucleotides read TGCAGCGTTGGAGACAGGGACTGTTCACCCCTCCACTTT.

The J gene is TRBJ2-1, the V gene TRBV18; D is perhaps TRBD1 (6 bases). V was cut by 2 bases and J by 9 bases, with 11 bases left in between. CDR3 size: 13 residues. Germline values: CDR1 KGHSH, CDR2 LQKENI. In DNA form, the CDR3 reads TGTGCCAGCTCACCAGACAGGCAGATTGAGCAGTTCTTC. It encodes CASSPDRQIEQFF. The full variable domain, with the rest looked up from reference TRBV18 and TRBJ2-1, is NAGVMQNPRHLVRRRGQEARLRCSPMKGHSHVYWYRQLPEEGLKFMVYLQKENIIDESGMPKERFSAEFPKEGPSILRIQQVVRGDSAAYFCASSPDRQIEQFFGPGTRLTVL.

The sample holds a few counts of this clone. The genes are TRBV7-3 and TRBJ2-5, with 13 bases matching TRBD2. In germline, CDR1 is SGHTA, CDR2 FQGTGA. There are 16 residues in the CDR3. Trimming took 5 bases from V and 5 from J; bases not matched to a gene: 8. Here the CDR3 DNA reads TGTGCCAGCAGCCCCACGGGACTAGCGGGATGGGAGACCCAGTACTTC. This encodes CASSPTGLAGWETQYF.

The rearrangement joins TRBV30 to TRBJ1-5; D is possibly TRBD1 (5 bases). Germline CDR1 GTSNPN, CDR2 SVGIG (reference sequence). This CDR3 is built from 13 residues. Trimming took 4 bases from V and 6 from J, leaving 13 bases between them. CDR3: CAWTKGATQPQHF. CDR3 coding DNA: TGTGCCTGGACGAAAGGGGCTACTCAGCCCCAGCATTTT.

This clone has a handful of counts. This rearrangement joins TRBV9 to TRBJ1-1; D gene unclear. V dropped 4 bases and J dropped 0 bases, with 16 bases sitting between them. This CDR3 spans 16 amino acids. The germline CDR1 and CDR2 sequences are SGDLS and YYNGEE. Here the CDR3 reads CASSPSPQVMNTEAFF. CDR3 bases: TGTGCCAGCAGCCCTTCCCCACAAGTCATGAACACTGAAGCTTTCTTT.

The table lists this clone with a few counts. This chain joins TRBV7-3 and TRBJ2-3; possible D gene TRBD2, 6 bases. Germline CDR1 and CDR2: SGHTA and FQGTGA. CDR3 size: 19 residues. Trimming shortened V by 5 bases and J by 2 bases, and 26 bases separated the two germline ends. CDR3: CASSLLPGGEFSYTDTQYF. In nucleotides, the CDR3 is TGTGCCAGCAGCCTCCTTCCCGGAGGGGAGTTTTCATACACAGATACGCAGTATTTT.

This clone was counted only a few times. This chain links TRBV11-1 with TRBJ2-3; D is possibly TRBD2 (5 bases). Trimming removed 5 bases from V and 2 bases from J, with 14 bases in between. This CDR3 spans 15 amino acids. The germline CDR1 and CDR2 sequences are SGHAT and FQDESV (reference sequence). The CDR3 sequence is CASSANSVHTDTQYF. The CDR3 DNA reads TGTGCCAGCAGCGCAAATAGCGTTCACACAGATACGCAGTATTTT.

V gene TRBV18 combines with J gene TRBJ1-1; D is possibly TRBD1 (6 bases). The V gene lost 2 bases and the J gene lost 6 bases, with 16 bases spanning the gap. The germline CDR1 and CDR2 sequences are KGHSH and LQKENI. The CDR3 runs 15 residues. CDR3 sequence reads: CASSPGAAGAAEAFF. CDR3 nucleotides: TGTGCCAGCTCACCAGGCGCAGCAGGGGCGGCTGAAGCTTTCTTT. The full variable domain, rest sourced from reference TRBV18 and TRBJ1-1, is NAGVMQNPRHLVRRRGQEARLRCSPMKGHSHVYWYRQLPEEGLKFMVYLQKENIIDESGMPKERFSAEFPKEGPSILRIQQVVRGDSAAYFCASSPGAAGAAEAFFGQGTRLTVV.

This clone has only one observation. V usage is TRBV7-3 and J usage is TRBJ2-1; the match to TRBD2 covers 8 bases. CDR1 is SGHTA and CDR2 is FQGTGA in the germline V gene. This CDR3 is 18 amino acids long. V trimming: 3 bases; J trimming: 3 bases; junction bases outside the gene matches: 13. The CDR3 sequence is CASSFPGASGSLYNEQFF. The DNA for the CDR3 is TGTGCCAGCAGCTTTCCAGGAGCAAGCGGGAGCCTCTACAATGAGCAGTTCTTC.

The chain carries TRBV2 and TRBJ1-2; possibly TRBD1 for D (5 bases). The CDR3 totals 13 residues. Germline values: CDR1 SNHLY, CDR2 FYNNEI. The V end was cut by 3 bases, the J end by 4 bases, with 9 bases between. The CDR3 nucleotides read TGTGCCAGCAGTGAGGCGGGGACCTATGGCTACACCTTC. This gives the protein CASSEAGTYGYTF.

This clone has only a few counts. Written as DNA, the CDR3 is TGCAGCACCCACCCGATCGGGACAGGGGAGACCGGGGAGCTGTTTTTT. It yields the protein CSTHPIGTGETGELFF. The chain joins TRBV29-1 to TRBJ2-2, with 10 positions matching TRBD1. Germline V lookup: CDR1 SQVTM, CDR2 ANQGSEA. V lost 8 bases to trimming and J lost 5 bases; unmatched junction nucleotides: 14. The CDR3 has 16 amino acids.

This clone has a handful of counts. The V and J genes are TRBV5-1 and TRBJ2-7; 10 positions agree with TRBD1. V shed 10 bases, J shed 3 bases, and the junction held 4 bases outside the gene matches. CDR1 and CDR2 from the germline V gene are SGHRS and YFSETQ. This CDR3 has 12 residues. The chain's CDR3 is CAGRTGGYEQYF. For the CDR3, the DNA is TGCGCCGGCCGGACAGGGGGCTACGAGCAGTACTTC.

The chain combines TRBV28 with TRBJ1-3, with a possible D match to TRBD1 (6 bases). This CDR3 comprises 16 residues. From germline, CDR1 is MDHEN and CDR2 SYDVKM. Trimming took 7 bases from V and 2 from J, leaving 18 bases between them. The chain's CDR3 is CASTGGGPRPGNTIYF. The DNA for the CDR3 is TGTGCCAGCACCGGGGGGGGCCCTCGACCTGGAAACACCATATATTTT.

A few counts support this clone. The chain combines TRBV4-1 with TRBJ2-4, with D uncertain. The V gene's germline CDR1 is MGHRA and CDR2 YSYEKL. V shed 2 bases and J shed 0 bases, with 5 bases lying between them. This CDR3 spans 14 amino acids. For the CDR3, the DNA is TGCGCCAGCAGCCAACCCATAGCCAAAAACATTCAGTACTTC. It codes for CASSQPIAKNIQYF.